This entry lists 12 T cell receptor beta chains sequenced from one sample in a study of cytomegalovirus exposure and HLA in healthy donors. The PCR employed 60 Vbeta primers together with 13 Jbeta primers. Measured with immunoSEQ multiplex PCR; TCRdb has only the in-frame clones, and not every one. The sample has some 200,000 clones, 80% to 85% seen once. The specimen was PBMCs. These receptors came from a woman between 35 and 50 years old in good health and CMV-seronegative.

V gene TRBV28 combines with J gene TRBJ2-7; 9 bases map to TRBD2. The trim removed 1 base at V and 7 bases at J, leaving 5 bases unmatched. The CDR3 length is 14 residues. The germline gives CDR1 MDHEN, CDR2 SYDVKM. The CDR3 reads CASSLLAGAYEQYF. As DNA, the CDR3 is TGTGCCAGCAGTTTATTAGCGGGAGCTTATGAGCAGTACTTC.

This chain uses TRBV29-1 with TRBJ2-7, with 9 bases matching TRBD1. Unmatched junction bases numbered 5, after V lost 6 bases and J lost 5 bases. The germline V gene has CDR1 SQVTM and CDR2 ANQGSEA. The CDR3 is 12 residues long. The CDR3 DNA reads as TGCAGCGTATGGGACAGGGTCCACGAGCAGTACTTC. Protein: CSVWDRVHEQYF.

V gene TRBV5-1 combines with J gene TRBJ2-5; 9 bases are a match to TRBD2. The CDR3 extends over 14 amino acids. V lost 4 bases, J lost 4 bases, and 5 bases stayed unmatched. Germline loops: CDR1 SGHRS, CDR2 YFSETQ. In DNA, the CDR3 is TGCGCCAGCAGCGAGGGACTAGCAGGAGAGACCCAGTACTTC. The encoded protein is CASSEGLAGETQYF.

The chain carries TRBV4-1 and TRBJ1-4; perhaps TRBD1 as D (5 bases). The CDR3 sequence is 17 residues long. V was clipped by 4 bases and J by 0 bases, with 15 bases between them. The V gene's germline CDR1 is MGHRA and CDR2 YSYEKL. CDR3 sequence: CASSRLGATATNEKLFF. The CDR3 bases are TGCGCCAGCAGCCGCCTTGGGGCAACCGCAACTAATGAAAAACTGTTTTTT.

This clone was counted once. The V gene is TRBV6-4, the J gene TRBJ1-5, with a weak D call TRBD1 (5 bases). This CDR3 is built from 19 residues. Germline V gives CDR1 MRHNA, CDR2 SNTAGT. Between the trimmed V and J ends, which lost 2 bases and 0 bases, there was a span of 20 bases. CDR3 region: CASSDMTALLYHSNQPQHF. The CDR3 DNA is TGTGCCAGCAGTGACATGACAGCCCTATTATATCATAGCAATCAGCCCCAGCATTTT.

V is TRBV28 and J is TRBJ1-2; 11 nucleotides agree with TRBD1. The germline V gene encodes CDR1 MDHEN and CDR2 SYDVKM. The J segment lost 4 bases and the V segment lost 3 bases, leaving 10 bases of the junction unmatched. The CDR3 covers 17 residues. CDR3 region: CASSLGPGTGGPYGYTF. In DNA, the CDR3 is TGTGCCAGCAGTTTGGGACCCGGGACAGGGGGTCCCTATGGCTACACCTTC.

In regard to this clone: The sample contains more than one DNA sequence encoding this CDR3. The rearrangement links TRBV7-9 to TRBJ2-7; 12 nucleotides align to TRBD2. CDR3 length equals 14 residues. Losses at the gene ends were 1 base for V and 6 bases for J; bases not matched to a gene: 1. Germline CDR1 and CDR2: SEHNR and FQNEAQ (reference sequence). CDR3 loop: CASSLGLAGVEQYF. The DNA of the CDR3 is TGTGCCAGCAGCTTAGGACTAGCGGGAGTCGAGCAGTACTTC.

CDR3 in amino acids: CASSFSGSTNEQYF. CDR3 nucleotide sequence: TGTGCCAGCTCGTTTAGCGGGAGTACGAACGAGCAGTACTTC. This sequence joins TRBV9 and TRBJ2-7, with TRBD2 matching 9 bases. Trimming at V came to 7 bases and at J to 5 bases, leaving 10 bases not matched to a gene. Per the germline V gene, CDR1 is SGDLS and CDR2 is YYNGEE. The CDR3 consists of 14 residues.

This clone was detected only once. The chain uses TRBV11-1 and TRBJ2-5; the D gene is possibly TRBD2 (5 bases). Trimming took 1 base from V and 5 from J, leaving 11 bases between them. CDR3 length: 14 residues. Germline lookup yields CDR1 SGHAT and CDR2 FQDESV (reference sequence). The CDR3 coding sequence is TGTGCCAGCAGCTTAGAGGCGGGTGGGGAGACCCAGTACTTC. Its protein is CASSLEAGGETQYF.

The chain recombines TRBV14 with TRBJ2-3; TRBD1 matches 8 bases. CDR3 length: 17 residues. Germline V gives CDR1 SGHDN, CDR2 FVKESK. The V and J ends lost 0 bases and 3 bases, in that order; junction bases with no gene match: 8. The CDR3 reads CASSQDLWTGLTDTQYF. Here the CDR3 DNA reads TGTGCCAGCAGCCAAGATCTTTGGACAGGGTTAACAGATACGCAGTATTTT.

The J gene is TRBJ2-3, the V gene TRBV20-1; D is undetermined. CDR3 length: 11 residues. The germline gives CDR1 DFQATT, CDR2 SNEGSKA (reference sequence). V was clipped by 6 bases and J by 3 bases, with 7 bases between them. CDR3 amino acids: CSARRTDTQYF. The DNA of the CDR3 is TGCAGTGCGCGTCGTACAGATACGCAGTATTTT.

The chain combines TRBV18 with TRBJ1-1; no clear D. The CDR3 length is 13 residues. V gave up 0 bases and J gave up 5 bases, with 7 bases separating them. From germline, CDR1 is KGHSH and CDR2 LQKENI. CDR3: CASSPPERTEAFF. As DNA, the CDR3 is TGTGCCAGCTCACCACCAGAACGGACTGAAGCTTTCTTT. Looking up the rest from reference TRBV18 and TRBJ1-1 gives the full variable domain: NAGVMQNPRHLVRRRGQEARLRCSPMKGHSHVYWYRQLPEEGLKFMVYLQKENIIDESGMPKERFSAEFPKEGPSILRIQQVVRGDSAAYFCASSPPERTEAFFGQGTRLTVV.